This TCR beta chain was identified in a study of T-cell reconstitution after alpha-beta-depleted transplantation in children. CDR3 size: 16 residues. With 6 bases removed from V and 0 bases from J, the gap between germline ends came to 15 bases. During its preparation, the TCRbeta library received unique molecular identifiers. Each CDR3 protein is one row after TCRdb ran MiXCR on the PCR reads. In the table there are hundreds of thousands of distinct CDR3 sequences, about 15% of which are singletons. This chain joins TRBV12-3 or TRBV12-4 and TRBJ1-3; D may be TRBD1 (6 bases). Sequenced here: PBMCs from the stem cell graft donor, sampled from the stem cell graft. The receptor was derived from a human donor who donated a stem cell graft to a child with acute myeloid leukemia. Written as DNA, the CDR3 is TGTGCCAGCAGAAACAGGGCTACTTACTCTGGAAACACCATATATTTT. It encodes CASRNRATYSGNTIYF.